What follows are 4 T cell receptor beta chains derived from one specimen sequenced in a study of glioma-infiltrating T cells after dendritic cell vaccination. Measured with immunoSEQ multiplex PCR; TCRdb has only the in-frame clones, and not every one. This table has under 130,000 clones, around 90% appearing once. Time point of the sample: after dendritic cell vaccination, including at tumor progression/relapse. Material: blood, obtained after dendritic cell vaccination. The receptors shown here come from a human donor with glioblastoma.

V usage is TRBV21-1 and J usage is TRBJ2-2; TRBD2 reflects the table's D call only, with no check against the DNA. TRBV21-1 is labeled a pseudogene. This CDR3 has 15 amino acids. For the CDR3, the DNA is TGTGCCAGCAGCAAAGTAATCCGAGACACCGGGGAGCTGTTTTTT. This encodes CASSKVIRDTGELFF.

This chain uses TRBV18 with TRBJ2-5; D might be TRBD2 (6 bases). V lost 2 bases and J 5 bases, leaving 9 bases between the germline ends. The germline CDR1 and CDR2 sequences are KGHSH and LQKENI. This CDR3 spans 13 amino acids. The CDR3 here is CASSPSGVETQYF. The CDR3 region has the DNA TGTGCCAGCTCACCATCGGGAGTGGAGACCCAGTACTTC.

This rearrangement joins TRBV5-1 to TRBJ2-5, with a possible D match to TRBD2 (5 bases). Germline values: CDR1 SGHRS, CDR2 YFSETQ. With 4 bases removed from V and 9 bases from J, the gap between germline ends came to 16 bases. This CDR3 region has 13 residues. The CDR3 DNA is TGCGCCAGCAGCGAGCGGACGGTGAAGGCCCAGTACTTC. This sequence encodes CASSERTVKAQYF. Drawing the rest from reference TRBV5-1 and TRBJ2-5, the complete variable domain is KAGVTQTPRYLIKTRGQQVTLSCSPISGHRSVSWYQQTPGQGLQFLFEYFSETQRNKGNFPGRFSGRQFSNSRSEMNVSTLELGDSALYLCASSERTVKAQYFGPGTRLLVL.

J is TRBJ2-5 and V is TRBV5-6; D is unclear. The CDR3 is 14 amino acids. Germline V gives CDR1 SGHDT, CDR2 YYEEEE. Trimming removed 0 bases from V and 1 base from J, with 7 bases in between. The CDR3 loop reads CASSLVGAQETQYF. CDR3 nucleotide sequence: TGTGCCAGCAGCTTGGTCGGAGCCCAAGAGACCCAGTACTTC.